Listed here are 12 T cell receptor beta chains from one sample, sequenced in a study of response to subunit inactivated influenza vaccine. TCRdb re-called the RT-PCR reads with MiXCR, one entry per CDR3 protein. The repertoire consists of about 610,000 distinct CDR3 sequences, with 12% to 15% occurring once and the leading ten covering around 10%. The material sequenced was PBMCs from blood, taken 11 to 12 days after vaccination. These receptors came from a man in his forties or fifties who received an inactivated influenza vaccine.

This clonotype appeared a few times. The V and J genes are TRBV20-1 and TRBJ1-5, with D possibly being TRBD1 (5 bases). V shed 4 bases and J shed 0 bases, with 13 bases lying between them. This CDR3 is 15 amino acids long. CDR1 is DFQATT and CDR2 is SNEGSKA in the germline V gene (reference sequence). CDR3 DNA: TGCAGTGCTATCCGCGGGGGGAATAGCAATCAGCCCCAGCATTTT. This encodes CSAIRGGNSNQPQHF.

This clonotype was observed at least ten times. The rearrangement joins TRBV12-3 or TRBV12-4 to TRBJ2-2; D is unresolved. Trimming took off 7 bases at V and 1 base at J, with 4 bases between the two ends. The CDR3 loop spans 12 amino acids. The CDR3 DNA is TGTGCCAGCACCTTGAACACCGGGGAGCTGTTTTTT. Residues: CASTLNTGELFF.

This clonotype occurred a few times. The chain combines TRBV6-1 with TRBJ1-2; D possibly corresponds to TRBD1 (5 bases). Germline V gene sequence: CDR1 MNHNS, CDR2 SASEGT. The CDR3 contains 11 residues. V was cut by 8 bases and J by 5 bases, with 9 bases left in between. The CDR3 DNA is TGTGCCAGCTGGGCAGGGTATGGCTACACCTTC. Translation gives CASWAGYGYTF.

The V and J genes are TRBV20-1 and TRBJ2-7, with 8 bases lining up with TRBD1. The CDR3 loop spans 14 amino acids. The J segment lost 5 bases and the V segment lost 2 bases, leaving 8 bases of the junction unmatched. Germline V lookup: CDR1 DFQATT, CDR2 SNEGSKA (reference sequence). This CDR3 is CSARLLRTGNEQYF. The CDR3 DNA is TGCAGTGCTAGATTGCTCCGGACAGGGAACGAGCAGTACTTC.

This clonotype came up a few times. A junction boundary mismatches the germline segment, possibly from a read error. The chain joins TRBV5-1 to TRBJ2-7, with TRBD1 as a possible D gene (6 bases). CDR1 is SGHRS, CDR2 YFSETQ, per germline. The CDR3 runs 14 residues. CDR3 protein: CATSRSGASYEQYF. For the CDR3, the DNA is TGCGCCACCAGCAGGTCAGGGGCGTCGTACGAGCAGTACTTC.

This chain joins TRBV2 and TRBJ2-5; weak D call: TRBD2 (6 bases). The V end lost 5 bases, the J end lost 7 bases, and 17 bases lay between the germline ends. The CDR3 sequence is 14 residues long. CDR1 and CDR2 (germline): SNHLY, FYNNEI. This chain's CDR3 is CASSKGLEGGTQYF. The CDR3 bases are TGTGCCAGCAGTAAAGGGTTGGAGGGTGGGACCCAGTACTTC. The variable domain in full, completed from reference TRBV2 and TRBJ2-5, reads EPEVTQTPSHQVTQMGQEVILRCVPISNHLYFYWYRQILGQKVEFLVSFYNNEISEKSEIFDDQFSVERPDGSNFTLKIRSTKLEDSAMYFCASSKGLEGGTQYFGPGTRLLVL.

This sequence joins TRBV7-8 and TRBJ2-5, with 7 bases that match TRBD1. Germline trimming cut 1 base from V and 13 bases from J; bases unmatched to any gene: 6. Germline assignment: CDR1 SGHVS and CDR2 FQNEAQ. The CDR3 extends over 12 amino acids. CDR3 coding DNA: TGTGCCAGCAGCTTAGGAGGGGGCCGGCGGTACTTC. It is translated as CASSLGGGRRYF.

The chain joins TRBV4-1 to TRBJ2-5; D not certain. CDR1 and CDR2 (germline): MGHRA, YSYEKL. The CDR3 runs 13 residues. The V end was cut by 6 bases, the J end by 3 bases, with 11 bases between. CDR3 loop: CASSRALEETQYF. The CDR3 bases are TGCGCCAGCAGTAGGGCTCTCGAAGAGACCCAGTACTTC.

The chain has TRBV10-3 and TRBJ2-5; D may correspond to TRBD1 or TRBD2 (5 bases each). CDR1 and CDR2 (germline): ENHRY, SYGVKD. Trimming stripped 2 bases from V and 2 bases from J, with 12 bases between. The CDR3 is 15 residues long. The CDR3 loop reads CAISERRGAQETQYF. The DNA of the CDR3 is TGTGCCATCAGTGAGCGGAGAGGGGCTCAAGAGACCCAGTACTTC.

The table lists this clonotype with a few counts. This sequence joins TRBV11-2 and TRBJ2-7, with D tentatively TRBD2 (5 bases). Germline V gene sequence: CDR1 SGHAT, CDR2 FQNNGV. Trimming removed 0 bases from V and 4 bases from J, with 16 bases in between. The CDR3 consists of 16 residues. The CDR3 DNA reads TGTGCCAGCAGCTTAGATGTACTAGGCCGATCGTACGAGCAGTACTTC. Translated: CASSLDVLGRSYEQYF. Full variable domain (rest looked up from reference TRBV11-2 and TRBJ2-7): EAGVAQSPRYKIIEKRQSVAFWCNPISGHATLYWYQQILGQGPKLLIQFQNNGVVDDSQLPKDRFSAERLKGVDSTLKIQPAKLEDSAVYLCASSLDVLGRSYEQYFGPGTRLTVT.

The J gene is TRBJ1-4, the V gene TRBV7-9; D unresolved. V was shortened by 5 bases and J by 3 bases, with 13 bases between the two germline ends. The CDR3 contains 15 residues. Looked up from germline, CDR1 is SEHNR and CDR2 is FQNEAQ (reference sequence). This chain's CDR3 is CASSRLGLPNEKLFF. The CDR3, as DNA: TGTGCCAGCAGCCGACTAGGGCTCCCTAATGAAAAACTGTTTTTT.

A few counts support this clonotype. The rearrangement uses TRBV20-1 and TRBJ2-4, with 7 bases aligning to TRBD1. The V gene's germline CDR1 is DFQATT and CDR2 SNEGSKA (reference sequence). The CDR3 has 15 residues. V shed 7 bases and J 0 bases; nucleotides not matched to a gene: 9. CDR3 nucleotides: TGCAGTGGAGCCGGGACAGCGGTAGCCAAAAACATTCAGTACTTC. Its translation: CSGAGTAVAKNIQYF.